Listed below are T cell receptor beta chains from one sample, sequenced in a study of cytotoxic CD8 clonotypes in ibrutinib-treated CLL. Assay used: immunoSEQ multiplex PCR; TCRdb lists only in-frame clones, some missing. The repertoire includes some 150,000 clones, 70% to 90% of them detected once, and approximately 7.6% sits in the top ten. The material was PBMCs, obtained after 36 months of ibrutinib treatment. The receptors here all came from a human donor with chronic lymphocytic leukemia. Each CDR3 is given with its conserved first and last residue. D genes are given only for firm matches. The size entry is marked missing in some rows and otherwise reads once, few, many or a size class.

J gene	D gene	V gene	clone size	CDR3 protein	CDR3 DNA
TRBJ2-7	-	TRBV4-1	-	CASSQGVGEQYF	TGCGCCAGCAGCCAAGGGGTGGGGGAGCAGTACTTC
TRBJ2-5	TRBD2	TRBV2	-	CASRLLAGGPETQYF	TGTGCCAGCAGGCTGCTAGCGGGGGGGCCCGAGACCCAGTACTTC
TRBJ1-5	TRBD1	TRBV18	-	CASSLGTVSNQPQHF	TGTGCCAGCTCATTAGGGACAGTTAGCAATCAGCCCCAGCATTTT
TRBJ2-7	-	TRBV20-1	-	CSARGAGEYF	TGCAGTGCTAGAGGGGCCGGGGAGTACTTC
TRBJ2-7	-	TRBV11-3	-	CASSWANSYEQYF	TGTGCCAGCAGTTGGGCGAACTCCTACGAGCAGTACTTC
TRBJ2-3	-	TRBV5-1	-	CASSLRSTDTQYF	TGCGCCAGCAGCCTGAGAAGCACAGATACGCAGTATTTT
TRBJ2-3	-	TRBV27	-	CASSLLSRLADTQYF	TGTGCCAGCAGTTTACTTTCGCGCCTCGCAGATACGCAGTATTTT
TRBJ1-1	-	TRBV6-1	-	CASSERRVNTEAFF	TGTGCCAGCAGTGAAAGGCGTGTGAACACTGAAGCTTTCTTT
TRBJ1-1	TRBD1	TRBV18	-	CASSTMTGGAYTEAFF	TGTGCCAGCTCAACCATGACAGGGGGCGCGTACACTGAAGCTTTCTTT
TRBJ2-7	-	TRBV15	-	CATSGRTGFLYEQYF	TGTGCCACCAGCGGGAGGACAGGTTTTCTCTACGAGCAGTACTTC
TRBJ1-2	TRBD1	TRBV7-2	-	CASSLEAGTGFGYTF	TGTGCCAGCAGCTTAGAGGCCGGGACAGGGTTTGGCTACACCTTC
TRBJ1-1	-	TRBV11-2	few	CASSLRRSEAFF	TGTGCCAGCAGCTTACGTAGATCTGAAGCTTTCTTT
TRBJ2-3	-	TRBV5-4	-	CASRGMETDTQYF	TGTGCCAGCAGGGGGATGGAGACAGATACGCAGTATTTT
TRBJ2-3	TRBD1	TRBV5-1	-	CASSTWGQGWDTQYF	TGCGCCAGCAGCACCTGGGGACAGGGGTGGGATACGCAGTATTTT
TRBJ2-7	-	TRBV29-1	-	CSVEDQRPPYEQYF	TGCAGCGTTGAAGATCAGCGTCCACCCTACGAGCAGTACTTC
TRBJ2-1	-	TRBV10-3	-	CAISDPVTRHNEQFF	TGTGCCATCAGTGATCCGGTGACTAGGCACAATGAGCAGTTCTTC
TRBJ2-7	TRBD2	TRBV28	-	CASSGGVWNEQYF	TGTGCCAGCAGCGGGGGGGTCTGGAACGAGCAGTACTTC
TRBJ2-5	TRBD2	TRBV5-5	-	CASSQTSGGAYETQYF	TGTGCCAGCAGCCAAACTAGCGGGGGGGCCTATGAGACCCAGTACTTC
TRBJ2-7	-	TRBV28	-	CASSFILPEQYF	TGTGCCAGCAGTTTTATTCTTCCCGAGCAGTACTTC
TRBJ1-4	TRBD1	TRBV7-9	-	CASSPPGTGPNGGLFF	TGTGCCAGCAGCCCGCCCGGGACAGGGCCCAACGGGGGACTGTTTTTT
TRBJ2-3	-	TRBV9	-	CASSVANSRDTQYF	TGTGCCAGCAGCGTAGCCAACTCACGGGATACGCAGTATTTT
TRBJ1-2	-	TRBV5-1	-	CASSLGSPRSNYGYTF	TGCGCCAGCAGCTTGGGGTCCCCTAGATCTAACTATGGCTACACCTTC